The 19 T cell receptor beta chains in this list originate from one sample, sequenced in a study of blood T cell repertoires in COVID-19. Method: immunoSEQ multiplex PCR; TCRdb's copy keeps in-frame clones and lacks some. The sample records roughly 200,000 clones, 85% being singletons. The source material was PBMCs or T cells enriched from blood (not recorded which). Receptors originate from a man between 35 and 55 years old who had recovered from COVID-19.

The table lists this clone with a few counts. Other DNA sequences within the sample encode an identical CDR3. The V and J genes are TRBV3-1 (or the pseudogene TRBV3-2) and TRBJ2-7; 9 nucleotides agree with TRBD2. The CDR3 consists of 14 residues. CDR1 and CDR2 from the germline V gene are LGHDT and YNNKEL (reference sequence). J was trimmed by 4 bases and V by 4 bases; bases with no gene match: 5. CDR3 residues: CASSLSGSSYEQYF. In DNA, the CDR3 is TGTGCCAGCAGCCTTAGCGGGAGTTCGTACGAGCAGTACTTC.

The chain employs TRBV2 and TRBJ2-1; no clear D. The V end lost 6 bases, the J end lost 6 bases, and 6 bases lay between the germline ends. Germline values: CDR1 SNHLY, CDR2 FYNNEI. The CDR3 consists of 11 residues. CDR3 in amino acids: CASRLPNEQFF. The CDR3 bases are TGTGCCAGCAGACTTCCCAATGAGCAGTTCTTC.

This chain uses TRBV13 with TRBJ1-3; maybe TRBD1 (6 bases). Per germline, CDR1 PRHDT and CDR2 FYEKMQ (reference sequence). CDR3 length: 14 amino acids. V lost 5 bases and J 2 bases, leaving 10 bases between the germline ends. The CDR3 loop reads CASSQPGAGNTIYF. The CDR3 DNA sequence: TGTGCCAGCAGCCAGCCAGGGGCTGGAAACACCATATATTTT.

The gene calls are TRBV24-1 and TRBJ2-3; 15 bases fit TRBD2. V lost 3 bases and J lost 5; bases outside the gene matches: 5. The V gene's germline CDR1 is KGHDR and CDR2 SFDVKD. The CDR3 is made up of 17 amino acids. The CDR3 region is CATSDRTSGRERDTQYF. CDR3 sequence (DNA): TGTGCCACCAGTGATCGGACTAGCGGGAGGGAGAGAGATACGCAGTATTTT.

In DNA, the CDR3 is TGCGCCAGCAGCCAGACAGGGGGGAACACCGGGGAGCTGTTTTTT. Translated, it gives CASSQTGGNTGELFF. The chain combines TRBV4-3 with TRBJ2-2, with TRBD1 matching over 9 bases. The germline V gene encodes CDR1 LGHNA and CDR2 YSLEER. The junction had 0 bases not matched to a gene; V was cut back by 3 bases and J by 1 base. The length of the CDR3 is 15 residues.

V is TRBV29-1 and J is TRBJ2-7, with D possibly matching TRBD1 (6 bases). This CDR3 comprises 11 residues. Germline V CDR1 and CDR2: SQVTM, ANQGSEA. V was cut by 4 bases and J by 9 bases, with 13 bases left in between. The CDR3 loop reads CSVADGGTQYF. CDR3 bases: TGCAGCGTTGCGGATGGGGGCACGCAGTACTTC.

This clone was seen once. The rearrangement joins TRBV4-3 to TRBJ1-3; weak D call: TRBD1 (5 bases). Between the trimmed V and J ends, which lost 4 bases and 0 bases, there was a span of 13 bases. The CDR3 consists of 16 residues. Germline V lookup: CDR1 LGHNA, CDR2 YSLEER. As DNA, the CDR3 is TGCGCCAGCAGCCCAACAGGAGCATTCTCTGGAAACACCATATATTTT. Translation gives CASSPTGAFSGNTIYF.

The chain joins TRBV7-6 to TRBJ2-1; 10 bases fit TRBD2. This CDR3 has 18 amino acids. CDR1 is SGHVS and CDR2 is FNYEAQ in the germline V gene. Germline trimming cut 1 base from V and 5 bases from J; bases unmatched to any gene: 11. For the CDR3, the DNA is TGTGCCAGCAGCTTAGAGGCTAGCGGGAGACGATTCAACAATGAGCAGTTCTTC. It is translated as CASSLEASGRRFNNEQFF.

The chain recombines TRBV28 with TRBJ2-1, with 8 bases fitting TRBD2. CDR1 and CDR2 (germline): MDHEN, SYDVKM. Trimming removed 6 bases from V and 12 bases from J; junction bases left unmatched: 16. The CDR3 covers 15 residues. The CDR3: CASSYADQREIGQFF. The CDR3 DNA sequence: TGTGCCAGCAGCTACGCGGATCAGCGGGAGATAGGGCAGTTCTTC.

V usage is TRBV3-1 (or the pseudogene TRBV3-2) and J usage is TRBJ1-1; TRBD1 aligns across 7 bases. The CDR3 covers 14 residues. From germline, CDR1 is LGHDT and CDR2 YNNKEL (reference sequence). Germline trimming cut 2 bases from V and 8 bases from J; bases unmatched to any gene: 8. The DNA of the CDR3 is TGTGCCAGCAGCCAATCTCTTCCGGGACAGGAAGCTTTCTTT. This gives the protein CASSQSLPGQEAFF.

The genes are TRBV3-1 (or the pseudogene TRBV3-2) and TRBJ2-7; 11 bases match TRBD1. Germline trimming cut 4 bases from V and 5 bases from J; bases unmatched to any gene: 4. Germline V gene data show CDR1 as LGHDT and CDR2 as YNNKEL (reference sequence). The CDR3 is made up of 14 amino acids. The CDR3 loop reads CASSPPDRGHEQYF. The DNA for the CDR3 is TGTGCCAGCAGCCCTCCGGACAGGGGGCACGAGCAGTACTTC.

This clone has a single count. The rearrangement links TRBV11-2 to TRBJ2-7, with 10 bases that match TRBD1. CDR3 length equals 16 residues. V shed 5 bases, J shed 3 bases, and the junction held 10 bases outside the gene matches. Per germline, CDR1 SGHAT and CDR2 FQNNGV. CDR3 sequence reads: CASSARAGTGVYEQYF. The DNA of the CDR3 is TGTGCCAGCAGCGCTCGGGCCGGGACAGGGGTCTACGAGCAGTACTTC.

V is TRBV12-3 or TRBV12-4 and J is TRBJ2-1; D perhaps matches TRBD2 (5 bases). Trimming left V 6 bases short and J 4 bases short, with 10 bases between. The CDR3 sequence is 13 residues long. CDR3 region: CASRPDWYNEQFF. The CDR3 DNA follows: TGTGCCAGCAGGCCGGACTGGTACAATGAGCAGTTCTTC.

V and J are TRBV5-4 and TRBJ1-4; a weak D match, TRBD1 (6 bases). Trimming cost V 3 bases and J 0 bases, with 9 bases left between them. The CDR3 totals 15 residues. CDR1 is SGHNT, CDR2 YYREEE, per germline (reference sequence). In DNA form, the CDR3 reads TGTGCCAGCAGCTCCCGGACAGCAACTAATGAAAAACTGTTTTTT. This codes for CASSSRTATNEKLFF.

This clone was seen many times. The chain combines TRBV6-4 with TRBJ2-3; 7 bases match TRBD2. The CDR3 extends over 15 amino acids. After removal of 0 bases from V and 2 bases from J, the junction contained 2 bases not matched to a gene. Germline V gives CDR1 MRHNA, CDR2 SNTAGT. CDR3: CASSDSREFTDTQYF. The DNA of the CDR3 is TGTGCCAGCAGTGACTCGCGGGAGTTCACAGATACGCAGTATTTT.

This clone was observed a handful of times. The chain has TRBV15 and TRBJ1-5, with D tentatively TRBD1 (6 bases). The length of the CDR3 is 16 residues. V dropped 8 bases and J dropped 0 bases, with 17 bases sitting between them. Germline assignment: CDR1 LNHNV and CDR2 YYDKDF (reference sequence). The CDR3 DNA reads TGTGCCACCGGGACACACAAACCCGGTAGCAATCAGCCCCAGCATTTT. Its translation is CATGTHKPGSNQPQHF.

This chain uses TRBV28 with TRBJ1-5; tentative D call: TRBD1 (5 bases). The CDR3 totals 15 residues. V shed 7 bases and J shed 2 bases, with 15 bases lying between them. The germline V gene has CDR1 MDHEN and CDR2 SYDVKM. The CDR3 sequence is CASTQGPGRNQPQHF. The CDR3 DNA sequence: TGTGCCAGCACCCAAGGACCAGGGCGCAATCAGCCCCAGCATTTT.

The chain joins TRBV28 to TRBJ2-5, with 9 bases identical to TRBD2. The CDR3 is 19 amino acids. Trimming took 10 bases from V and 1 from J; bases not matched to a gene: 22. Germline V gives CDR1 MDHEN, CDR2 SYDVKM. CDR3 loop: CATCANSGRDPTAQETQYF. The CDR3 region has the DNA TGTGCCACCTGCGCGAATAGCGGGAGAGATCCCACAGCCCAAGAGACCCAGTACTTC.

The gene calls are TRBV6-1 and TRBJ2-7; TRBD1 aligns across 7 bases. Germline assignment: CDR1 MNHNS and CDR2 SASEGT. The CDR3 loop spans 15 amino acids. The V gene end was trimmed by 1 base and the J gene end by 6 bases; junction bases not matched to a gene: 9. CDR3 bases: TGTGCCAGCAGTGAAGAGGGACAGCCTATAATCGAGCAGTACTTC. This gives the protein CASSEEGQPIIEQYF.